This entry concerns a single TCR beta chain. The antigen is not known. In germline, CDR1 is MNHEY, CDR2 SVGEGT. The V end was cut by 0 bases, the J end by 7 bases, with 6 bases between. CDR3 length equals 12 residues. This record belongs to a study of spatial heterogeneity in lung cancer. Study background: Alpha-chain sequences were consistently detected in smaller numbers than beta-chain sequences.

The presence of a unique molecular identifier marked each TCR cDNA molecule. TCRdb ran MiXCR on the 5' RACE reads and lists one entry per CDR3 protein. In the table there are roughly 91,000 distinct CDR3 sequences, about 20% of which are singletons. General study results and limits: Expanded tumor TCRs that were ubiquitous appeared in blood more at resection than follow-up.

Time point specified: sample taken at primary tumor resection. Material for sequencing was whole RNA from tumor, nontumor lung or frozen PBMC, left unsorted. Around 68 TRACERx patients with early, untreated non-small cell lung cancer donated samples. The origin of this receptor is a male donor with early-stage non-small cell lung cancer. Sequenced material: PBMCs, taken at surgery. The genes are TRBV6-2 or TRBV6-3 and TRBJ1-1, with unresolved D. This CDR3 is CASSYSDFEAFF. In nucleotides, the CDR3 is TGTGCCAGCAGTTACTCGGATTTTGAAGCTTTCTTT.